This entry lists 13 T cell receptor beta chains sequenced from one sample in a study of blood T cells in healthy people across ages. It was with a sample-barcoded 5' primer and a J-beta primer mix that a second PCR of about 7 to 12 cycles was run. TCRdb passed the 5' RACE reads through MiXCR, listing each CDR3 protein once. The sample contains 550,000 to 600,000 distinct CDR3 sequences, 27% of which appear only once. Source material: blood. The receptors stem from a woman aged 65 to 85 in good health.

This clonotype was counted once. This chain links TRBV7-9 with TRBJ2-1, with D perhaps matching TRBD2 (5 bases). Per germline, CDR1 SEHNR and CDR2 FQNEAQ (reference sequence). The CDR3 extends over 15 amino acids. The V and J ends lost 5 bases and 11 bases respectively, with 22 bases between them. The CDR3 loop is CASSLRSPEGTKQFF. The CDR3 DNA reads TGTGCCAGCAGCCTTAGGTCTCCTGAGGGTACTAAGCAGTTCTTC. The whole variable domain, remainder taken from reference TRBV7-9 and TRBJ2-1, is DTGVSQNPRHKITKRGQNVTFRCDPISEHNRLYWYRQTLGQGPEFLTYFQNEAQLEKSRLLSDRFSAERPKGSFSTLEIQRTEQGDSAMYLCASSLRSPEGTKQFFGPGTRLTVL.

Only a few counts were recorded for this clonotype. CDR3 sequence (DNA): TGTGCCAGCATCCTAGGGGGGCGGGGCTCGGTTAGGGAGCAGTACTTC. Amino acids: CASILGGRGSVREQYF. The chain links TRBV7-2 to TRBJ2-5; TRBD1 or TRBD2 may be the D gene (6 bases each). Trimming removed 7 bases at V and 11 bases at J, with 29 bases between. The germline V gene has CDR1 SGHTA and CDR2 FQGNSA. The CDR3 spans 16 residues.

This clonotype appeared a few times. The V and J genes are TRBV12-3 or TRBV12-4 and TRBJ2-1; D may be TRBD1 (6 bases). Trimming stripped 4 bases from V and 7 bases from J, with 11 bases between. This CDR3 contains 13 residues. The CDR3 is CASSWTVFNEQFF. The CDR3 DNA reads TGTGCCAGCAGTTGGACAGTTTTTAATGAGCAGTTCTTC.

J is TRBJ1-5 and V is TRBV7-9, with D maybe TRBD1 (5 bases). The V and J ends lost 4 bases and 2 bases respectively, with 15 bases between them. Germline V gene data show CDR1 as SEHNR and CDR2 as FQNEAQ (reference sequence). The length of the CDR3 is 16 residues. The CDR3 spells CASSSGQLWGNQPQHF. The CDR3 bases are TGTGCCAGCAGCTCGGGGCAGCTTTGGGGCAATCAGCCCCAGCATTTT.

This clonotype was counted a few times. This chain uses TRBV7-2 with TRBJ1-2; D is ambiguous. The germline V and J ends were trimmed by 4 bases and 4 bases, with 10 bases remaining between them. Germline V gene lookup returns CDR1 SGHTA and CDR2 FQGNSA. This CDR3 spans 13 amino acids. The CDR3 DNA reads TGTGCCAGCAGCTCGGGCGGCCTCTATGGCTACACCTTC. Translated, it gives CASSSGGLYGYTF.

This clonotype has just a few counts. The rearrangement joins TRBV20-1 to TRBJ1-1; D is uncertain. The CDR3 runs 10 residues. V dropped 7 bases and J dropped 8 bases, with 11 bases sitting between them. Germline V lookup: CDR1 DFQATT, CDR2 SNEGSKA (reference sequence). CDR3 amino acids: CSGRSEEAFF. In nucleotides, the CDR3 is TGCAGTGGCAGAAGTGAGGAAGCTTTCTTT.

V and J are TRBV2 and TRBJ2-1; 10 nucleotides line up with TRBD1. J lost 3 bases, V lost 7 bases, and 3 bases had no gene match. The CDR3 contains 14 residues. Germline V gives CDR1 SNHLY, CDR2 FYNNEI. This CDR3 reads CASTGTGDYNEQFF. CDR3 in DNA: TGTGCCAGCACCGGGACAGGGGACTACAATGAGCAGTTCTTC.

This clonotype was observed a handful of times. The chain is built from TRBV7-8 and TRBJ1-5; tentative D call: TRBD1 (6 bases). The CDR3 spans 14 residues. V lost 4 bases to trimming and J lost 7 bases, with 14 bases between them. Germline-derived CDR1 and CDR2 are SGHVS and FQNEAQ. In nucleotides, the CDR3 is TGTGCCAGCAGCTCCCCAGGGGTTTGGCAGCCCCAGCATTTT. This codes for CASSSPGVWQPQHF.

The chain carries TRBV7-2 and TRBJ2-4, with a weak D call TRBD2 (5 bases). CDR1 SGHTA and CDR2 FQGNSA come from the germline V gene. The CDR3 runs to 13 residues. The V gene lost 6 bases and the J gene lost 6 bases, with 12 bases spanning the gap. CDR3 protein: CASSYGVGNIQYF. The CDR3 DNA reads as TGTGCCAGCAGTTACGGGGTAGGAAACATTCAGTACTTC.

The V call is TRBV7-2, the J call TRBJ2-5; 7 bases fit TRBD2. The end of the DNA fits TRBJ2-7 better, so the J call may be wrong. This CDR3 comprises 15 residues. Germline V lookup: CDR1 SGHTA, CDR2 FQGNSA. DNA of the CDR3: TGTGCCAGCAGCTTTGGGGGGGGGACTTCCTACGAGCAGTACTTC. This codes for CASSFGGGTSYEQYF.

Only a few counts were recorded for this clonotype. This chain uses TRBV20-1 with TRBJ2-5, with D possibly being TRBD2 (5 bases). Germline V gives CDR1 DFQATT, CDR2 SNEGSKA (reference sequence). There are 12 residues in the CDR3. Trimming cost V 2 bases and J 5 bases, with 9 bases left between them. CDR3 residues: CSARWTGETQYF. The CDR3 DNA is TGCAGTGCTAGATGGACGGGGGAGACCCAGTACTTC.

The sample holds a few counts of this clonotype. This chain joins TRBV6-5 and TRBJ1-2; D perhaps matches TRBD1 (5 bases). CDR1 and CDR2 from the germline V gene are MNHEY and SVGAGI. V dropped 1 base and J dropped 7 bases, with 22 bases sitting between them. The CDR3 consists of 17 residues. The CDR3, as DNA: TGTGCCAGCAGTTACTTTCGCTTTCACCGGGACGGCCGTGGCTACACCTTC. It specifies CASSYFRFHRDGRGYTF.

This clonotype has just a few counts. The rearrangement joins TRBV18 to TRBJ2-7; 7 nucleotides match TRBD1. The CDR3 runs to 13 residues. Per the germline V gene, CDR1 is KGHSH and CDR2 is LQKENI. V was pared by 2 bases and J by 6 bases, with 4 bases of the junction left unmatched. The CDR3 sequence: CASSPDRAPEQYF. The CDR3 region has the DNA TGTGCCAGCTCACCAGACAGGGCCCCCGAGCAGTACTTC.